One and the same sample provided the 12 T cell receptor beta chains below, sequenced in a study of circulating and synovial CD4+ cells in juvenile arthritis. The assay was immunoSEQ multiplex PCR, and TCRdb's table has in-frame clones only and misses some. The data contain some 33,000 clones, approximately 94% of them singletons. What was sequenced was CD4+ T cells from blood. The receptors shown here come from a human donor with juvenile idiopathic arthritis.

This CDR3 reads CASSTHPAGTSSYNEQFF. The CDR3 bases are TGTGCCAGCAGCACCCACCCAGCGGGTACGAGCTCCTACAATGAGCAGTTCTTC. This sequence joins TRBV5-4 and TRBJ2-1; D possibly corresponds to TRBD2 (6 bases). The CDR3 covers 18 residues. The germline gives CDR1 SGHNT, CDR2 YYREEE (reference sequence). Trimming took 4 bases from V and 0 from J, leaving 20 bases between them.

V gene TRBV10-3 combines with J gene TRBJ1-2; TRBD1 agrees at 8 bases. The CDR3 is 13 residues long. The V gene's germline CDR1 is ENHRY and CDR2 SYGVKD. Unmatched junction bases numbered 0, after V lost 4 bases and J lost 2 bases. The CDR3 reads CAISAGGNYGYTF. The CDR3 region has the DNA TGTGCCATCAGTGCAGGGGGCAACTATGGCTACACCTTC.

The chain carries TRBV7-6 and TRBJ2-4; 12 bases line up with TRBD2. CDR1 is SGHVS, CDR2 FNYEAQ, per germline. CDR3 length: 15 amino acids. Trimming removed 5 bases from V and 5 bases from J; junction bases left unmatched: 4. The DNA of the CDR3 is TGTGCCAGCAGCCAACTAGCGGGGGGCGAAAACATTCAGTACTTC. Protein product: CASSQLAGGENIQYF.

The gene calls are TRBV7-9 and TRBJ2-5, with TRBD1 identical over 7 bases. The V gene's germline CDR1 is SEHNR and CDR2 FQNEAQ (reference sequence). The CDR3 has 16 residues. The V gene end was trimmed by 4 bases and the J gene end by 4 bases; junction bases not matched to a gene: 12. CDR3 residues: CASSSTGVFGIETQYF. CDR3 nucleotides: TGTGCCAGCAGCTCCACAGGGGTGTTTGGGATAGAGACCCAGTACTTC.

Notes on this clone: Its ends do not fully match the called genes, so a read error is possible. This chain's CDR3 is CASSLNRGQGAPNF. The CDR3 DNA is TGTGCCAGCAGCTTAAATCGCGGACAGGGGGCGCCTAACTTC. The V and J genes are TRBV7-6 and TRBJ2-7; 11 bases are a match to TRBD1. The CDR3 covers 14 residues. From germline, CDR1 is SGHVS and CDR2 FNYEAQ.

This chain links TRBV2 with TRBJ2-7; D may be TRBD2 (5 bases). Per the germline V gene, CDR1 is SNHLY and CDR2 is FYNNEI. The CDR3 loop spans 13 amino acids. Trimming removed 8 bases at V and 0 bases at J, with 11 bases between. The CDR3 reads CASERGSSYEQYF. The CDR3 bases are TGTGCCAGCGAGAGAGGGAGCTCCTACGAGCAGTACTTC.

The chain couples TRBV2 to TRBJ2-2; tentatively, D is TRBD1 (6 bases). Germline V gene data show CDR1 as SNHLY and CDR2 as FYNNEI. Trimming cost V 3 bases and J 0 bases, with 8 bases left between them. The length of the CDR3 is 15 residues. CDR3 in amino acids: CASSEGAANTGELFF. Written as DNA, the CDR3 is TGTGCCAGCAGTGAGGGGGCAGCGAACACCGGGGAGCTGTTTTTT.

V usage is TRBV5-1 and J usage is TRBJ2-2; weak D call: TRBD2 (5 bases). The V and J ends lost 4 bases and 3 bases respectively, with 13 bases between them. CDR1 SGHRS and CDR2 YFSETQ come from the germline V gene. The CDR3 runs 15 residues. The CDR3 nucleotides are TGCGCCAGCAGCCTGAGAGGGTGGGACACCGGGGAGCTGTTTTTT. As protein: CASSLRGWDTGELFF.

DNA of the CDR3: TGTGCTAGTGCCAGTGGGGGACAGGGGGCTTACGAGCAGTACTTC. Its protein is CASASGGQGAYEQYF. This chain connects TRBV12-5 to TRBJ2-7; 12 bases are shared with TRBD1. CDR1 is LGHNT and CDR2 is FRNRAP in the germline V gene. V shed 7 bases and J 4 bases; nucleotides not matched to a gene: 8. This CDR3 region has 15 residues.

J is TRBJ2-2 and V is TRBV30; the D gene is possibly TRBD1 (5 bases). Per germline, CDR1 GTSNPN and CDR2 SVGIG (reference sequence). V was trimmed by 3 bases and J by 1 base, leaving 12 bases between them. There are 15 residues in the CDR3. The CDR3 loop reads CAWRVLTGNTGELFF. For the CDR3, the DNA is TGTGCCTGGAGAGTGCTCACAGGGAACACCGGGGAGCTGTTTTTT.

The chain is built from TRBV6-5 and TRBJ2-5; 10 positions match TRBD2. V trimming: 2 bases; J trimming: 6 bases; junction bases outside the gene matches: 6. Per germline, CDR1 MNHEY and CDR2 SVGAGI. There are 15 residues in the CDR3. The chain's CDR3 is CASSYPSGGAQTQYF. The DNA for the CDR3 is TGTGCCAGCAGTTACCCGAGCGGGGGGGCGCAGACCCAGTACTTC.

V and J are TRBV11-3 and TRBJ2-3; 8 bases align to TRBD2. From germline, CDR1 is SGHNT and CDR2 YENEEA. V shed 2 bases and J 4 bases; nucleotides not matched to a gene: 5. This CDR3 is 15 amino acids long. CDR3 protein: CASSLKGRGADTQYF. The CDR3 region has the DNA TGTGCCAGCAGCTTAAAAGGGCGGGGGGCAGATACGCAGTATTTT.